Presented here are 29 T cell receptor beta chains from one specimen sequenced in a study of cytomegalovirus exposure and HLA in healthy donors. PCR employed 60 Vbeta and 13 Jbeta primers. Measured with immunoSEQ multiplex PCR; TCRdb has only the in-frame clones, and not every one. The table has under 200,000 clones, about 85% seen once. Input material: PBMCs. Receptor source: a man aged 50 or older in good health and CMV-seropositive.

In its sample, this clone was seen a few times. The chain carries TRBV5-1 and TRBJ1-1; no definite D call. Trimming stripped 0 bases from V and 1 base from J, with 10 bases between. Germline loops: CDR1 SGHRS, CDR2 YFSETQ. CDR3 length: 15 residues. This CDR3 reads CASSLAGSWNTEAFF. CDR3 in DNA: TGCGCCAGCAGCTTGGCGGGAAGCTGGAACACTGAAGCTTTCTTT.

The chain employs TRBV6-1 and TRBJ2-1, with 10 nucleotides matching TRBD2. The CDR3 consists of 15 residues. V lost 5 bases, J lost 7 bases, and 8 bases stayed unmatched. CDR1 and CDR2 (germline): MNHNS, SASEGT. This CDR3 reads CASSSLAGATNEQFF. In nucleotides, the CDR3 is TGTGCCAGCAGTTCCCTAGCGGGAGCGACTAATGAGCAGTTCTTC.

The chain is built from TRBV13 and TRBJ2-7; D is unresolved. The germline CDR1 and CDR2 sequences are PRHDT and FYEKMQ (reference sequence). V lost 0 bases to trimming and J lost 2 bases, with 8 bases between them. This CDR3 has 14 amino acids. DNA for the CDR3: TGTGCCAGCAGCTTAGGTCCGGTCCCCTACGAGCAGTACTTC. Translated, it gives CASSLGPVPYEQYF.

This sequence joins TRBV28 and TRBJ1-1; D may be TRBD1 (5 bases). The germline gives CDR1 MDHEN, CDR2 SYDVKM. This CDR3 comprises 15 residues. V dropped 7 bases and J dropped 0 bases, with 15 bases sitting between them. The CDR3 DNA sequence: TGTGCCAGCACCCTTGGGGGGTCCATGAACACTGAAGCTTTCTTT. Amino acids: CASTLGGSMNTEAFF.

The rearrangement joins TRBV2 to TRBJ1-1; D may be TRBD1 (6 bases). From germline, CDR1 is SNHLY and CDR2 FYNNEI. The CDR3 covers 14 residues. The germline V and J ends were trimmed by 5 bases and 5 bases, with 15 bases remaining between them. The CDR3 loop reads CASSTDRFRTEAFF. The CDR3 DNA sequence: TGTGCCAGCAGTACTGACAGGTTTAGGACTGAAGCTTTCTTT.

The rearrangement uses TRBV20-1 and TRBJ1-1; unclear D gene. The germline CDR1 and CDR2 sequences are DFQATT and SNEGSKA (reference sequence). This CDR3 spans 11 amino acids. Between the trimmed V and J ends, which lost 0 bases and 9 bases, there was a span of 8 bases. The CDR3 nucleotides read TGCAGTGCTAGAGATACCCACAAAGCTTTCTTT. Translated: CSARDTHKAFF.

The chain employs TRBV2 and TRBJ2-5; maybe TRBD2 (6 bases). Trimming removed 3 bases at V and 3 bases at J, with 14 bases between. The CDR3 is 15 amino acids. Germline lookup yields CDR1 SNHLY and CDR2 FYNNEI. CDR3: CASSEGLHLEETQYF. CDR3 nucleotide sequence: TGTGCCAGCAGTGAGGGACTTCACCTAGAAGAGACCCAGTACTTC.

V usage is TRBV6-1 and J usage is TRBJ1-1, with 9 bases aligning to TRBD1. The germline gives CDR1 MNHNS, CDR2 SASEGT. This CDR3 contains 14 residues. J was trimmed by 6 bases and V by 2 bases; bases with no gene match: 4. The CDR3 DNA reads TGTGCCAGCAGTGAACACAGGGGGCTAGCTGAAGCTTTCTTT. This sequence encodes CASSEHRGLAEAFF.

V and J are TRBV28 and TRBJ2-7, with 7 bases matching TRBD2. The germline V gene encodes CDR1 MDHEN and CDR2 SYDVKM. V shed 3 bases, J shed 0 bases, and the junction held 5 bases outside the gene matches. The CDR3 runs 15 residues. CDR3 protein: CASSFQRGSSYEQYF. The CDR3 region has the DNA TGTGCCAGCAGTTTTCAGCGGGGTAGCTCCTACGAGCAGTACTTC.

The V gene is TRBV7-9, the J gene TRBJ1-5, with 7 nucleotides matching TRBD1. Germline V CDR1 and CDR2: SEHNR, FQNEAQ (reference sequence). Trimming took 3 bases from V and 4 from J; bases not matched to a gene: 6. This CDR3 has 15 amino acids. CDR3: CASSFGQGGNQPQHF. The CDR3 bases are TGTGCCAGCAGCTTCGGGCAGGGGGGAAATCAGCCCCAGCATTTT.

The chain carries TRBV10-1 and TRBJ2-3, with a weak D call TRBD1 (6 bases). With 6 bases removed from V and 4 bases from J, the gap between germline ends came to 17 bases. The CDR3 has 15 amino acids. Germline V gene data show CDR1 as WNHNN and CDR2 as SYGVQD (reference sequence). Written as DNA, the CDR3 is TGCGCCAGCAGCCCCGGTTGGGGGCAGGCAGATACGCAGTATTTT. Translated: CASSPGWGQADTQYF.

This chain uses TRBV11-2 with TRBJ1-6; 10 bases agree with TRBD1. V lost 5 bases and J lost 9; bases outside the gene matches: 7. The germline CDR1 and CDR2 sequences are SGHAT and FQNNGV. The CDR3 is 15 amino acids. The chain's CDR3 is CASSSRDRGISPLHF. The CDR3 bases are TGTGCCAGCAGCAGCCGGGACAGGGGTATTTCACCCCTCCACTTT.

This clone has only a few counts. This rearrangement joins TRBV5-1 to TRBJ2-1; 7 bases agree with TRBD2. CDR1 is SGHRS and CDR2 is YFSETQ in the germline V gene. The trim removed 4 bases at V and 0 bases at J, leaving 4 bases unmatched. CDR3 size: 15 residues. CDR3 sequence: CASSTRTSSYNEQFF. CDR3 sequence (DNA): TGCGCCAGCAGCACCCGGACTAGCTCCTACAATGAGCAGTTCTTC.

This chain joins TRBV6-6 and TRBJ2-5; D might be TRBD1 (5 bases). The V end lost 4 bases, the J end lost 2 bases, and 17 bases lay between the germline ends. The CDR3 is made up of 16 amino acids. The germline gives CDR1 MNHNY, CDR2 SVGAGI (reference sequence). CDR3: CASSFFLTAEQETQYF. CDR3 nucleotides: TGTGCCAGCAGTTTTTTCCTGACAGCAGAACAAGAGACCCAGTACTTC.

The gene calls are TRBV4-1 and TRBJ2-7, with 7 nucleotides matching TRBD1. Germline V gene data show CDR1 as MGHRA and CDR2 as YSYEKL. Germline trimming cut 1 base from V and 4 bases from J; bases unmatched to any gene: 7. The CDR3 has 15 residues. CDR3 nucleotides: TGCGCCAGCAGCCAAGCCCCGAGACAGGGATACGAGCAGTACTTC. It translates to CASSQAPRQGYEQYF.

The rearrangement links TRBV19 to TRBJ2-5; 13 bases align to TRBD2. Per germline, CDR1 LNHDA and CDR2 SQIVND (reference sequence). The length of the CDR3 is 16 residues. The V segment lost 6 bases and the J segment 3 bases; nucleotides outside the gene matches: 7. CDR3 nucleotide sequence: TGTGCCAGTAGAGGGGCAGGACTAGCGGGGGAAGAGACCCAGTACTTC. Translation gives CASRGAGLAGEETQYF.

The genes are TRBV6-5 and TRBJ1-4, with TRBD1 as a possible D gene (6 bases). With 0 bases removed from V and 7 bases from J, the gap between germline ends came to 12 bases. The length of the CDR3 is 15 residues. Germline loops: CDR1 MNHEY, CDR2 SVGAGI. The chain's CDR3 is CASSYSGARGEKLFF. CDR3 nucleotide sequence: TGTGCCAGCAGTTACTCGGGGGCTCGAGGTGAAAAACTGTTTTTT.

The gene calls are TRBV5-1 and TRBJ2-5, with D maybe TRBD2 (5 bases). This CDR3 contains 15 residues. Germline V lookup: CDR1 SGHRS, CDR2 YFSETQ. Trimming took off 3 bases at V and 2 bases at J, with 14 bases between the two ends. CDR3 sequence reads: CASSSGSVGQETQYF. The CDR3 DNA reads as TGCGCCAGCAGCTCGGGAAGCGTGGGTCAAGAGACCCAGTACTTC.

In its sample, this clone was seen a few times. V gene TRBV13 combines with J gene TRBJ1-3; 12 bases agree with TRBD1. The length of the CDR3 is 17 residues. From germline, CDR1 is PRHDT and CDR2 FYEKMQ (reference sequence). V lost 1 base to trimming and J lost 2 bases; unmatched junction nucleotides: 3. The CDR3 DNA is TGTGCCAGCAGCTTAGAGGGACAGGGGGCGACTGGAAACACCATATATTTT. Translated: CASSLEGQGATGNTIYF. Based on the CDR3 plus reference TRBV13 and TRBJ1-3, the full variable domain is AAGVIQSPRHLIKEKRETATLKCYPIPRHDTVYWYQQGPGQDPQFLISFYEKMQSDKGSIPDRFSAQQFSDYHSELNMSSLELGDSALYFCASSLEGQGATGNTIYFGEGSWLTVV.

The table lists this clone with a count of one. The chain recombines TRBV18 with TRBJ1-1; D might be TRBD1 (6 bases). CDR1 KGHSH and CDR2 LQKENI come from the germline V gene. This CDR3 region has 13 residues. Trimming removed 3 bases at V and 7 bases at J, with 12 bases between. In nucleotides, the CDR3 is TGTGCCAGCTCACCGCCGGACAGCAGTGAAGCTTTCTTT. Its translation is CASSPPDSSEAFF.

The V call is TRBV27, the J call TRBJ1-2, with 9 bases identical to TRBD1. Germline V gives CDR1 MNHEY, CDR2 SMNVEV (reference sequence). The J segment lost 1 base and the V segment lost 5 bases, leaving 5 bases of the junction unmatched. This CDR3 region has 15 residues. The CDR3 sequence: CASSPRTGDNYGYTF. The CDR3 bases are TGTGCCAGCAGTCCCAGGACAGGGGATAACTATGGCTACACCTTC.

CDR3 coding DNA: TGTGCCAGCAGTGCCGACTCCGCTCAAGAGACCCAGTACTTC. It is translated as CASSADSAQETQYF. The J gene is TRBJ2-5, the V gene TRBV2; unclear D gene. The CDR3 has 14 residues. Per germline, CDR1 SNHLY and CDR2 FYNNEI. Trimming took off 4 bases at V and 2 bases at J, with 11 bases between the two ends.

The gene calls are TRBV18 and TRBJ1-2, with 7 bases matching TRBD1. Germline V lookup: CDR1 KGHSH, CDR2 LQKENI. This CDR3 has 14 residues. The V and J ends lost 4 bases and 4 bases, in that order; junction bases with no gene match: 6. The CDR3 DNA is TGTGCCAGCTCACTCGGACAGGCCAGCTATGGCTACACCTTC. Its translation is CASSLGQASYGYTF.

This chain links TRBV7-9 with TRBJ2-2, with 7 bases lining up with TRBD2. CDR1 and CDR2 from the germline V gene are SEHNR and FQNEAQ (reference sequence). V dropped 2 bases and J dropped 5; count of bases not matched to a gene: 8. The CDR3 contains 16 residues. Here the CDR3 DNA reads TGTGCCAGCAGCTTATCGGGGGGTTGGACTACCGGGGAGCTGTTTTTT. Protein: CASSLSGGWTTGELFF.

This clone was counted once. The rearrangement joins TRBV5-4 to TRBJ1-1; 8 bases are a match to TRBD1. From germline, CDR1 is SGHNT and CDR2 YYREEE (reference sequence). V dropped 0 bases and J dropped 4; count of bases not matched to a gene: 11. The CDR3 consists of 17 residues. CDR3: CASSLGQDRVIGTEAFF. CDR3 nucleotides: TGTGCCAGCAGCTTGGGACAGGACAGGGTGATCGGCACTGAAGCTTTCTTT.

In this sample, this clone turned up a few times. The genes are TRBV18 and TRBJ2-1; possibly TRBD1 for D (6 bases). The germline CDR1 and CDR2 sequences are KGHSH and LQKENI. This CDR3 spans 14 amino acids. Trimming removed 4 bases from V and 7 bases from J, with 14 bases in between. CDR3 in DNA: TGTGCCAGCTCACAAGACAGGAAGGGGAATGAGCAGTTCTTC. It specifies CASSQDRKGNEQFF.

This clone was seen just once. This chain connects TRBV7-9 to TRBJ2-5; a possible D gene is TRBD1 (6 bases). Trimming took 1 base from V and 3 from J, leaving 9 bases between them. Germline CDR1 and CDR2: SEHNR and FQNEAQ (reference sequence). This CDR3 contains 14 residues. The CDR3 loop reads CASSLGTEKETQYF. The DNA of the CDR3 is TGTGCCAGCAGCTTAGGGACAGAAAAAGAGACCCAGTACTTC. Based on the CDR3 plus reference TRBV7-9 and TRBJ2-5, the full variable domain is DTGVSQNPRHKITKRGQNVTFRCDPISEHNRLYWYRQTLGQGPEFLTYFQNEAQLEKSRLLSDRFSAERPKGSFSTLEIQRTEQGDSAMYLCASSLGTEKETQYFGPGTRLLVL.

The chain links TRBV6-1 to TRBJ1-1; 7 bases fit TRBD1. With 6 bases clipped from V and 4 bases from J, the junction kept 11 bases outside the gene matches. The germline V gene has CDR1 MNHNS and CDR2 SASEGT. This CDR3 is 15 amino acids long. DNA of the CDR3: TGTGCCAGCAGAGACAGGGCGCTCCCGGGCACTGAAGCTTTCTTT. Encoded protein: CASRDRALPGTEAFF.

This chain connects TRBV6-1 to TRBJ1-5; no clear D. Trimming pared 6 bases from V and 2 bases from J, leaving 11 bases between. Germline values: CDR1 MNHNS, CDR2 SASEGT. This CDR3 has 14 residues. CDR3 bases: TGTGCCAGCAGGGGCGGGTCCGGCAATCAGCCCCAGCATTTT. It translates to CASRGGSGNQPQHF.